Detailed here is one T cell receptor beta chain. Its cognate antigen is unknown. Running of the v3.0 immunoSEQ assay took place at survey level. What sequencing targeted per sample was roughly 40,000-50,000 T-cell genomes. Generated by immunoSEQ multiplex PCR, the TCRdb table keeps only in-frame clones and is missing some. Among approximately 22,000 clones listed, about 79% were seen once. Before they underwent DNA extraction, samples held about 1-10 million cryopreserved PBMC. The sample comes from a study of long-term antiretroviral therapy in people with HIV. Whole-study findings and limits: The repertoire was dominated at all time points by clones expanded before ART. Post-treatment diversity went higher with ART but stayed below transplant donor controls.

The ends lost 4 bases at V and 4 bases at J; junction bases unmatched: 5. In germline, CDR1 is SGHTA, CDR2 FQGNSA. The CDR3 is 14 amino acids. The sample here was unsorted PBMCs, taken 0.1 years before starting antiretroviral therapy. This TCR was recovered from a man younger than 30 with HIV. This chain connects TRBV7-2 to TRBJ2-5; TRBD2 matches at 8 bases. The CDR3 region is CASSSLAGAETQYF. DNA for the CDR3: TGTGCCAGCAGCTCCCTAGCGGGCGCAGAGACCCAGTACTTC. The complete variable domain, with remaining parts taken from reference TRBV7-2 and TRBJ2-5, reads GAGVSQSPSNKVTEKGKDVELRCDPISGHTALYWYRQSLGQGLEFLIYFQGNSAPDKSGLPSDRFSAERTGGSVSTLTIQRTQQEDSAVYLCASSSLAGAETQYFGPGTRLLVL.